The 11 T cell receptor beta chains given below trace back to one sample, sequenced in a study of response to subunit inactivated influenza vaccine. TCRdb ran MiXCR on the RT-PCR reads and lists one entry per CDR3 protein. Of roughly 780,000 distinct CDR3 sequences in the sample, 15% to 20% are singletons; the top ten hold 9.5% to 13%. The starting material was PBMCs from blood, obtained 4 to 6 days after vaccination. These receptors all stem from a middle-aged man who received an inactivated influenza vaccine.

The chain's CDR3 is CAIRREGITDTQYF. The CDR3 bases are TGTGCCATCAGGAGGGAAGGGATCACAGATACGCAGTATTTT. The rearrangement uses TRBV10-3 and TRBJ2-3; the D gene is possibly TRBD2 (5 bases). The CDR3 consists of 14 residues. CDR1 and CDR2 from the germline V gene are ENHRY and SYGVKD. The V gene lost 6 bases and the J gene lost 2 bases, with 12 bases spanning the gap.

CDR3 DNA: TGTGCCAGCAGCCGTAGCGGGACCTACTACAATGAGCAGTTCTTC. Protein sequence: CASSRSGTYYNEQFF. The V gene is TRBV11-2, the J gene TRBJ2-1; 8 positions match TRBD2. Germline CDR1 and CDR2: SGHAT and FQNNGV. CDR3 size: 15 residues. The V segment lost 5 bases and the J segment 3 bases; nucleotides outside the gene matches: 6.

This clonotype has just a few counts. One junction end does not reproduce the germline sequence, and a read error may be involved. V gene TRBV10-3 combines with J gene TRBJ1-5; 9 bases match TRBD1. CDR1 ENHRY and CDR2 SYGVKD come from the germline V gene. This CDR3 region has 15 residues. CDR3 protein: CAISDPTGGKQPQHF. For the CDR3, the DNA is TGTGCCATCAGTGACCCCACAGGGGGCAAACAGCCCCAGCATTTT.

The rearrangement joins TRBV4-3 to TRBJ2-2, with 13 bases identical to TRBD2. The V gene's germline CDR1 is LGHNA and CDR2 YSLEER. J lost 5 bases, V lost 2 bases, and 5 bases had no gene match. This CDR3 is built from 17 residues. CDR3 in DNA: TGCGCCAGCAGCCAAAGGACTAGCGGGAGTTGGACCGGGGAGCTGTTTTTT. This codes for CASSQRTSGSWTGELFF.

The table lists this clonotype with a few counts. This rearrangement joins TRBV12-3 or TRBV12-4 to TRBJ2-3; D tentatively reads TRBD1 or TRBD2 (5 bases each). This CDR3 is 14 amino acids long. Trimming removed 6 bases from V and 0 bases from J, with 10 bases in between. The CDR3 here is CASRQGASTDTQYF. In DNA, the CDR3 is TGTGCCAGCAGGCAGGGAGCCAGCACAGATACGCAGTATTTT.

This chain links TRBV15 with TRBJ2-1; D perhaps matches TRBD2 (6 bases). This CDR3 has 15 residues. Germline V gene lookup returns CDR1 LNHNV and CDR2 YYDKDF (reference sequence). Trimming left V 0 bases short and J 10 bases short, with 16 bases between. This chain's CDR3 is CATSRDLFAGSEQFF. CDR3 sequence (DNA): TGTGCCACCAGCAGAGATTTATTTGCGGGATCCGAGCAGTTCTTC.

V is TRBV4-1 and J is TRBJ2-1; no clear D. Trimming pared 0 bases from V and 6 bases from J, leaving 15 bases between. CDR1 is MGHRA, CDR2 YSYEKL, per germline. The CDR3 totals 16 residues. The CDR3 DNA sequence: TGCGCCAGCAGCCAAGATAGTTCCCTTGGGTCCAATGAGCAGTTCTTC. This translates into CASSQDSSLGSNEQFF.

This clonotype has a count of ten or more. This chain joins TRBV6-5 and TRBJ2-7; D is unclear. The CDR3 extends over 13 amino acids. V dropped 8 bases and J dropped 3 bases, with 14 bases sitting between them. The germline gives CDR1 MNHEY, CDR2 SVGAGI. CDR3 DNA sequence: TGTGCCAGCGGTAACCCAAGCTTCTACGAGCAGTACTTC. It codes for CASGNPSFYEQYF.

The J gene is TRBJ2-7, the V gene TRBV7-2; D unclear. The CDR3 length is 15 residues. V lost 5 bases to trimming and J lost 5 bases, with 19 bases between them. Germline V gene sequence: CDR1 SGHTA, CDR2 FQGNSA. For the CDR3, the DNA is TGTGCCAGCAGCGCCCCACTTACTTTTGAAGACGAGCAGTACTTC. Translating gives CASSAPLTFEDEQYF.

This clonotype was found many times. This chain links TRBV5-5 with TRBJ2-7; 12 bases are shared with TRBD1. In germline, CDR1 is SGHKS, CDR2 YYEKEE (reference sequence). J lost 5 bases, V lost 5 bases, and 8 bases had no gene match. This CDR3 has 15 residues. Written as DNA, the CDR3 is TGTGCCAGCAGTACCGGGACAGGGGGCTTCCACGAGCAGTACTTC. Protein: CASSTGTGGFHEQYF. The full variable domain, its missing parts supplied by reference TRBV5-5 and TRBJ2-7, is DAGVTQSPTHLIKTRGQQVTLRCSPISGHKSVSWYQQVLGQGPQFIFQYYEKEERGRGNFPDRFSARQFPNYSSELNVNALLLGDSALYLCASSTGTGGFHEQYFGPGTRLTVT.

The chain employs TRBV5-5 and TRBJ1-1, with D tentatively TRBD1 (5 bases). V was shortened by 4 bases and J by 0 bases, with 16 bases between the two germline ends. Germline assignment: CDR1 SGHKS and CDR2 YYEKEE (reference sequence). The length of the CDR3 is 16 residues. The CDR3 DNA sequence: TGTGCCAGCAGCCGAGACGGGGGAGGGTTGAACACTGAAGCTTTCTTT. It is translated as CASSRDGGGLNTEAFF.